This entry concerns a single T cell receptor (beta chain). No antigen is known for it. PCR was performed a second time for 7 to 11 cycles using a sample-barcoded 5' primer and a J-beta primer mix. One entry per CDR3 protein, called by TCRdb with MiXCR from the 5' RACE reads. The sample holds under 950,000 distinct CDR3 sequences, approximately 22% seen once. The data belong to a study of blood T cells in healthy people across ages. The germline gives CDR1 MGHDK, CDR2 SYGVNS. This CDR3 spans 16 amino acids. Germline trimming cut 2 bases from V and 4 bases from J; bases unmatched to any gene: 6. Findings and limits, study-wide: Per-million-T-cell TCR beta diversity fell roughly linearly with age.

Material for sequencing was blood. This chain uses TRBV25-1 with TRBJ2-1, with 9 positions matching TRBD1. This TCR was recovered from a man aged 65 to 85 in good health. The CDR3 nucleotides are TGTGCCAGCAGTGAACGGGACAGGGAACTATACAATGAGCAGTTCTTC. Residues: CASSERDRELYNEQFF.